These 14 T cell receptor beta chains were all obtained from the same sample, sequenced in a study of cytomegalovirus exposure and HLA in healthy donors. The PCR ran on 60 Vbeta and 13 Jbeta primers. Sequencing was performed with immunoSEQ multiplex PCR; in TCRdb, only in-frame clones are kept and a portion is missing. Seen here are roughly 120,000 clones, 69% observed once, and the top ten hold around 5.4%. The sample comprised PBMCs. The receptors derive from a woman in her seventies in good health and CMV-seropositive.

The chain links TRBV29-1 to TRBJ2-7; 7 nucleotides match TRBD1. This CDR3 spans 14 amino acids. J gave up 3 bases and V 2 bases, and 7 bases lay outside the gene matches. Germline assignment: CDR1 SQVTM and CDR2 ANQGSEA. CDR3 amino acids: CSVENRDSYYEQYF. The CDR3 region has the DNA TGCAGCGTTGAAAATCGGGACAGCTACTACGAGCAGTACTTC.

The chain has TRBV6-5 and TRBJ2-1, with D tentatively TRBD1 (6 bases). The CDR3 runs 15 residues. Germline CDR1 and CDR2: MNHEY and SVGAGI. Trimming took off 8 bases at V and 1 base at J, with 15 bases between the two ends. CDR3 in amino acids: CASRGGVPSYNEQFF. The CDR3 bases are TGTGCCAGCCGTGGGGGCGTACCATCCTACAATGAGCAGTTCTTC.

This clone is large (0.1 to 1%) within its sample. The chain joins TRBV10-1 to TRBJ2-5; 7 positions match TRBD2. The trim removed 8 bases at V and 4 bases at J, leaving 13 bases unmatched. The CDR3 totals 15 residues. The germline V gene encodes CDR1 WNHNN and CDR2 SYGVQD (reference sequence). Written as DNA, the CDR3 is TGCGCCAGCTCGGAGGGAGGGTCGGATGGAGAGACCCAGTACTTC. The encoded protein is CASSEGGSDGETQYF.

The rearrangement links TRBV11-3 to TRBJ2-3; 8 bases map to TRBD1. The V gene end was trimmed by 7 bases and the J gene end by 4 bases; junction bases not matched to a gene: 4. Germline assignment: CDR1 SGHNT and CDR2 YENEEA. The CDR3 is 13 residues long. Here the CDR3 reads CASTPGGADTQYF. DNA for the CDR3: TGTGCCAGCACCCCAGGGGGCGCAGATACGCAGTATTTT.

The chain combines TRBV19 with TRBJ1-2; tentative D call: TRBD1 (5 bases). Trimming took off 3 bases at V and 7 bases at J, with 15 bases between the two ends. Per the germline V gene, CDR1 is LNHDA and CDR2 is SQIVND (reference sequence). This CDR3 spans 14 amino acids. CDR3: CASSMAREDPGYTF. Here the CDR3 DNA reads TGTGCCAGTAGTATGGCCAGGGAAGATCCTGGCTACACCTTC. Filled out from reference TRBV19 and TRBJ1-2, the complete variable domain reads DGGITQSPKYLFRKEGQNVTLSCEQNLNHDAMYWYRQDPGQGLRLIYYSQIVNDFQKGDIAEGYSVSREKKESFPLTVTSAQKNPTAFYLCASSMAREDPGYTFGSGTRLTVV.

The CDR3 protein is CASSSQGTTDTQYF. The CDR3 nucleotides read TGTGCCAGCAGCTCCCAGGGGACCACAGATACGCAGTATTTT. This sequence joins TRBV7-2 and TRBJ2-3; perhaps TRBD1 as D (6 bases). V was trimmed by 4 bases and J by 2 bases, leaving 10 bases between them. The CDR3 sequence is 14 residues long. Germline V gene sequence: CDR1 SGHTA, CDR2 FQGNSA.

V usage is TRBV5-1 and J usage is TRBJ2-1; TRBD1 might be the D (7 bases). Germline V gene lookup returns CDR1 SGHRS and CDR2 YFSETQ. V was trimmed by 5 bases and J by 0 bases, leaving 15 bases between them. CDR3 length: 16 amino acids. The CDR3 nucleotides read TGCGCCAGCAGTCCAGGGGGGTCGAGCTCCTACAATGAGCAGTTCTTC. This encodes CASSPGGSSSYNEQFF.

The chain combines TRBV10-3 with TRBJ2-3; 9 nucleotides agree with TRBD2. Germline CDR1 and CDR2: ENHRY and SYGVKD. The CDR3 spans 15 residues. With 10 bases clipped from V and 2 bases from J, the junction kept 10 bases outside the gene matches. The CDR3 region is CASGLTSGPTDTQYF. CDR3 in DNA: TGTGCCAGTGGCTTGACTAGCGGCCCCACAGATACGCAGTATTTT.

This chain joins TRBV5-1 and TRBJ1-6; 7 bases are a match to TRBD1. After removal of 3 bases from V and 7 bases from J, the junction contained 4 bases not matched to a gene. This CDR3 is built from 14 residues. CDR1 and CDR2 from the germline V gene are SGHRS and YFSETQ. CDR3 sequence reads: CASSWTGENSPLHF. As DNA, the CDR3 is TGCGCCAGCAGCTGGACAGGTGAGAATTCACCCCTCCACTTT.

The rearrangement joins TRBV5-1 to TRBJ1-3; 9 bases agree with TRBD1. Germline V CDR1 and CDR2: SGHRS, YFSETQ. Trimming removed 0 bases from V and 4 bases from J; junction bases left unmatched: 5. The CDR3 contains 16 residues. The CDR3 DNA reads TGCGCCAGCAGCTTGGTGGGACAGGGTCAAGGAAACACCATATATTTT. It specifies CASSLVGQGQGNTIYF.

Here the CDR3 reads CASSPGLTSTDTQYF. The DNA for the CDR3 is TGCGCCAGCAGCCCGGGACTAACTAGCACAGATACGCAGTATTTT. J is TRBJ2-3 and V is TRBV5-1, with 7 bases lining up with TRBD2. J gave up 0 bases and V 4 bases, and 5 bases lay outside the gene matches. Germline CDR1 and CDR2: SGHRS and YFSETQ. The CDR3 totals 15 residues.

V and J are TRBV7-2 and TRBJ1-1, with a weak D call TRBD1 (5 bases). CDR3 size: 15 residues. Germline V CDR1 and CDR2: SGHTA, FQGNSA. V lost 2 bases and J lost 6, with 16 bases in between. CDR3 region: CASSLIRGSIAEAFF. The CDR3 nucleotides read TGTGCCAGCAGCTTAATACGGGGGTCCATCGCTGAAGCTTTCTTT.

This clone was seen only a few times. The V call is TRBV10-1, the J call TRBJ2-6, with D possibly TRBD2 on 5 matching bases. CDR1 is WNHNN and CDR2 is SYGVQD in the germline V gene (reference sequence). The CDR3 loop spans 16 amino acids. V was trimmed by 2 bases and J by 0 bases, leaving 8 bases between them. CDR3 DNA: TGCGCCAGCAGTGAGGGGAGTCTCTCTGGGGCCAACGTCCTGACTTTC. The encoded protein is CASSEGSLSGANVLTF.

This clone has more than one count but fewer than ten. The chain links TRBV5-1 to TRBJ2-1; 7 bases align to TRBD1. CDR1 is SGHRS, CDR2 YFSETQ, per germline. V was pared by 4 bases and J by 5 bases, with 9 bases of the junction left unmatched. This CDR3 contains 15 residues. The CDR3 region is CASSPRQGSNNEQFF. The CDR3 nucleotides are TGCGCCAGCAGCCCGCGACAGGGTTCGAACAATGAGCAGTTCTTC.